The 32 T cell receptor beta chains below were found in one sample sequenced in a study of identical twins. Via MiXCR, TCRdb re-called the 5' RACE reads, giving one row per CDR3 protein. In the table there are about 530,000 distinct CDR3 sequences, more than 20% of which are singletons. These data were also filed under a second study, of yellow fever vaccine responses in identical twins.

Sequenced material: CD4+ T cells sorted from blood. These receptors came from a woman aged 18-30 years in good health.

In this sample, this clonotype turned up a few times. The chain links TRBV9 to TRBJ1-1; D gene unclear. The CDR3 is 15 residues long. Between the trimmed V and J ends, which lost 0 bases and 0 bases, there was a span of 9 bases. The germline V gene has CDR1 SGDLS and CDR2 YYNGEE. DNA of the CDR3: TGTGCCAGCAGCGTAGATCAGACAATGAACACTGAAGCTTTCTTT. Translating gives CASSVDQTMNTEAFF.

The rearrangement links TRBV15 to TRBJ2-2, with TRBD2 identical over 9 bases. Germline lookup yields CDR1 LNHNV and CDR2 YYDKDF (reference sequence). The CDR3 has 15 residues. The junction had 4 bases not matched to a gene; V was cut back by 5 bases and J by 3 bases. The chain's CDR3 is CATSGGGAHTGELFF. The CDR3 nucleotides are TGTGCCACCAGCGGCGGGGGGGCCCACACCGGGGAGCTGTTTTTT.

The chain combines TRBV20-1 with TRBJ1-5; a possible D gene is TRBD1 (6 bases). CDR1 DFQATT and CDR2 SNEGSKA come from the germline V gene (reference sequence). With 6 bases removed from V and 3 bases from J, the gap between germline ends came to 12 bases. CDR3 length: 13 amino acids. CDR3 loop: CSAAGDPNQPQHF. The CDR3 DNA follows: TGCAGTGCAGCAGGGGACCCCAATCAGCCCCAGCATTTT.

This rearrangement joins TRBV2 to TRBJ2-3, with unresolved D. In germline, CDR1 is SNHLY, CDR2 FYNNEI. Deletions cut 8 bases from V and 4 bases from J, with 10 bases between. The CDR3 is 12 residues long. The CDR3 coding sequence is TGTGCCAGCTTACCAGGTTCAGATACGCAGTATTTT. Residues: CASLPGSDTQYF. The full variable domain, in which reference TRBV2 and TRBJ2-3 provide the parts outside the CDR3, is EPEVTQTPSHQVTQMGQEVILRCVPISNHLYFYWYRQILGQKVEFLVSFYNNEISEKSEIFDDQFSVERPDGSNFTLKIRSTKLEDSAMYFCASLPGSDTQYFGPGTRLTVL.

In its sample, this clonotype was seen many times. CDR3 in amino acids: CASSLANEKLFF. CDR3 sequence (DNA): TGTGCCAGCAGTTTGGCCAATGAAAAACTGTTTTTT. V usage is TRBV25-1 and J usage is TRBJ1-4; D gene unclear. Looked up from germline, CDR1 is MGHDK and CDR2 is SYGVNS. The V gene lost 5 bases and the J gene lost 5 bases, with 6 bases spanning the gap. This CDR3 has 12 amino acids.

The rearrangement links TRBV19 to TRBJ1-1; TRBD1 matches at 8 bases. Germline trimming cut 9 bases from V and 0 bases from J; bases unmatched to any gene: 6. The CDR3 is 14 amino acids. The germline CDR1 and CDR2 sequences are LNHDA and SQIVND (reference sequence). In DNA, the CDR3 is TGTGCCAGCGGACAGGGAGGCATGAACACTGAAGCTTTCTTT. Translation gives CASGQGGMNTEAFF. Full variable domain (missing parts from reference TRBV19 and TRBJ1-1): DGGITQSPKYLFRKEGQNVTLSCEQNLNHDAMYWYRQDPGQGLRLIYYSQIVNDFQKGDIAEGYSVSREKKESFPLTVTSAQKNPTAFYLCASGQGGMNTEAFFGQGTRLTVV.

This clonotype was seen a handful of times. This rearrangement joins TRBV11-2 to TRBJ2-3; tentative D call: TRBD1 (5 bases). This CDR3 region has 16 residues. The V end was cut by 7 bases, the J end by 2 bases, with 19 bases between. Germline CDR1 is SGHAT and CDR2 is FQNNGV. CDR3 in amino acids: CASNPRLAGPTDTQYF. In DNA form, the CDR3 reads TGTGCCAGCAACCCCCGCCTGGCAGGGCCCACAGATACGCAGTATTTT.

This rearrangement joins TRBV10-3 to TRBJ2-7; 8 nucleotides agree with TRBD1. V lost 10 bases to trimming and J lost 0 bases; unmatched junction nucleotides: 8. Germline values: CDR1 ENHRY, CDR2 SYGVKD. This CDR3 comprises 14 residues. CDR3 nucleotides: TGTGCCACAACCGGACAGGGTCGCTCCTACGAGCAGTACTTC. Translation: CATTGQGRSYEQYF.

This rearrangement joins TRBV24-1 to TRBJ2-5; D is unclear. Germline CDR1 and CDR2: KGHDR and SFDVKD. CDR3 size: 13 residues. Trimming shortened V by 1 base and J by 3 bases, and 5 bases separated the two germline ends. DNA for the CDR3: TGTGCCACCAGTGATTTATGGGAAGAGACCCAGTACTTC. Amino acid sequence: CATSDLWEETQYF.

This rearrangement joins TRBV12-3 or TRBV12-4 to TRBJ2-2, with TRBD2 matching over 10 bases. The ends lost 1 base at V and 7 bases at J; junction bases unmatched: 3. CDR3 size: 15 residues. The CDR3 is CASSLERGGIGELFF. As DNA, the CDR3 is TGTGCCAGCAGTTTAGAGCGGGGGGGAATCGGGGAGCTGTTTTTT.

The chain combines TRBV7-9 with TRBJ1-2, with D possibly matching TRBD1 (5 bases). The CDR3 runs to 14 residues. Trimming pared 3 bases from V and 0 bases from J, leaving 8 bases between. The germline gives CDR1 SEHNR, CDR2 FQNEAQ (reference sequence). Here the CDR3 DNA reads TGTGCCAGCAGCTTTATAGGGGCTAACTATGGCTACACCTTC. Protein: CASSFIGANYGYTF.

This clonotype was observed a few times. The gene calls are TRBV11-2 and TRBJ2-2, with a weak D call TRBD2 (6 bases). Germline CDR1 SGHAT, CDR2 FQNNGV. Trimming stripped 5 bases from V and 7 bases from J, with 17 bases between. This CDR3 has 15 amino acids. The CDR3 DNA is TGTGCCAGCAGCCCGGGACTCCGGCGGGGCGGGGAGCTGTTTTTT. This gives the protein CASSPGLRRGGELFF.

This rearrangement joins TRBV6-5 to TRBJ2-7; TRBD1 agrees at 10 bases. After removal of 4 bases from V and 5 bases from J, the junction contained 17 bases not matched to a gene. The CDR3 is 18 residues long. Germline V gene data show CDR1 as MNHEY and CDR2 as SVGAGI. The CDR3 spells CASSLSTLPGQGLNEQYV. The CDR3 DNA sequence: TGTGCCAGCAGTTTATCAACCCTCCCGGGACAGGGGTTGAACGAGCAGTACGTC.

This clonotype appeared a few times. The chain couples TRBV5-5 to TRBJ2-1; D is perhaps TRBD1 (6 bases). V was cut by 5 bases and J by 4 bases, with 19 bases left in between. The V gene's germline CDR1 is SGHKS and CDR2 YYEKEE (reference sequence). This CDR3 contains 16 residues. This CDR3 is CASRSTGFGVYNEQFF. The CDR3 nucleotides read TGTGCCAGCAGGTCGACAGGATTTGGTGTATACAATGAGCAGTTCTTC.

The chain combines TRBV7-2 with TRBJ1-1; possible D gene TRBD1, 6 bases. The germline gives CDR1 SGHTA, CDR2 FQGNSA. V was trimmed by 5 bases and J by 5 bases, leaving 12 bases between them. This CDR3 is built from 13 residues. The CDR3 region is CASSVQGGTEAFF. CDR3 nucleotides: TGTGCCAGCAGCGTACAGGGTGGAACTGAAGCTTTCTTT.

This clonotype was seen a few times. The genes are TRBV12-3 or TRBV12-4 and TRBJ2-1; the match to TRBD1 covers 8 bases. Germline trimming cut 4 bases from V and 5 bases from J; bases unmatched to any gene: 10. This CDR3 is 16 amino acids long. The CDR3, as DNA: TGTGCCAGCAGTTATCGGACAGGGTGGATCGACAATGAGCAGTTCTTC. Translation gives CASSYRTGWIDNEQFF.

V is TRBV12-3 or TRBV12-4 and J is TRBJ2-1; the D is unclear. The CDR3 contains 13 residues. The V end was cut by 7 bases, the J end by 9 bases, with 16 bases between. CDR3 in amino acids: CASTLRNLGEQFF. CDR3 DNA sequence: TGTGCCAGCACCCTTAGGAATTTGGGTGAGCAGTTCTTC.

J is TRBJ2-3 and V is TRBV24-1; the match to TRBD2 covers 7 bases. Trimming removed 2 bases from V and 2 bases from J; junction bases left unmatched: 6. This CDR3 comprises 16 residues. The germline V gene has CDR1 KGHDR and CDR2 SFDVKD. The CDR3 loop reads CATSDYLSGITDTQYF. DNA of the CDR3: TGTGCCACCAGTGATTACTTGAGCGGGATCACAGATACGCAGTATTTT.

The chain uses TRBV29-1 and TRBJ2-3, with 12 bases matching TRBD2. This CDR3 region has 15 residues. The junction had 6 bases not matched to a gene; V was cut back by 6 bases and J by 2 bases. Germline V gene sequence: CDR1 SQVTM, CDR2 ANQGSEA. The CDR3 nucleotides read TGCAGCGTGGCTCGGACTAGCGGGAACACAGATACGCAGTATTTT. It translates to CSVARTSGNTDTQYF.

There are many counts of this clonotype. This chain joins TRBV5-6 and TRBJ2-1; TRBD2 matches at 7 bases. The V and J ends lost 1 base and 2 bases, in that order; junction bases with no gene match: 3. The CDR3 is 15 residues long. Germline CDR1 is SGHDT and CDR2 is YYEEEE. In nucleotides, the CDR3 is TGTGCCAGCAGCTTGAGGCTAGCGGCCTACAATGAGCAGTTCTTC. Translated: CASSLRLAAYNEQFF. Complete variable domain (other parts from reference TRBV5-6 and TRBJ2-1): DAGVTQSPTHLIKTRGQQVTLRCSPKSGHDTVSWYQQALGQGPQFIFQYYEEEERQRGNFPDRFSGHQFPNYSSELNVNALLLGDSALYLCASSLRLAAYNEQFFGPGTRLTVL.

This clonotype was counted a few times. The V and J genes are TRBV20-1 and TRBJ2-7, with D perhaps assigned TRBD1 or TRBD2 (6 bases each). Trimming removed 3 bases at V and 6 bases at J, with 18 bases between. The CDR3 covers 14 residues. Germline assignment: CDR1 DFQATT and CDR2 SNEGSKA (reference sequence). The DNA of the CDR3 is TGCAGTGCTAGGATGCGACGGGGGCGGTCCGAGCAGTACTTC. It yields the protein CSARMRRGRSEQYF.

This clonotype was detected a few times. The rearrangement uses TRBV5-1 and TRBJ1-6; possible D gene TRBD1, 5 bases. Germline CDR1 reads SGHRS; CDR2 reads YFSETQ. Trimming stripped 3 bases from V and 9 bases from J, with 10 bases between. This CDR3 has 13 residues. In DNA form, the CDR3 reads TGCGCCAGCAGCTACGGGACTACTTCACCCCTCCACTTT. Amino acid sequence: CASSYGTTSPLHF.

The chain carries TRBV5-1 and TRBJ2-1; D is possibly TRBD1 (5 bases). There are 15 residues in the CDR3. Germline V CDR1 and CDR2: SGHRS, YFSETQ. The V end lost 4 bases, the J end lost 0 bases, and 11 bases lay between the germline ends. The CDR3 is CASSEDTGSYNEQFF. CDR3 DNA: TGCGCCAGCAGCGAGGATACAGGCTCCTACAATGAGCAGTTCTTC.

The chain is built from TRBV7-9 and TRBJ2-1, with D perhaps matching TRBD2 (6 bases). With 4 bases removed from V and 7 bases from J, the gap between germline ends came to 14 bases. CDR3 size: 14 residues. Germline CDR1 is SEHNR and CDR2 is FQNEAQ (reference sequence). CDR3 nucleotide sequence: TGTGCCAGCAGCTGGGGGACTGAAAATAATGAGCAGTTCTTC. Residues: CASSWGTENNEQFF.

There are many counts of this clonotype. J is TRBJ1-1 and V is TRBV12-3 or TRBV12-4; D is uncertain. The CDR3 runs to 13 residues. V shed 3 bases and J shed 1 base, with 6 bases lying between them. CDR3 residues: CASSLAENTEAFF. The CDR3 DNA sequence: TGTGCCAGCAGTTTGGCAGAGAACACTGAAGCTTTCTTT.

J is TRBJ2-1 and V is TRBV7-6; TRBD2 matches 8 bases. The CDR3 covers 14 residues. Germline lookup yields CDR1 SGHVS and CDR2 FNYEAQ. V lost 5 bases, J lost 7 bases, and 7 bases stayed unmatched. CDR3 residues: CASSPTGRGNEQFF. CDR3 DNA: TGTGCCAGCAGCCCGACCGGGAGGGGGAATGAGCAGTTCTTC.

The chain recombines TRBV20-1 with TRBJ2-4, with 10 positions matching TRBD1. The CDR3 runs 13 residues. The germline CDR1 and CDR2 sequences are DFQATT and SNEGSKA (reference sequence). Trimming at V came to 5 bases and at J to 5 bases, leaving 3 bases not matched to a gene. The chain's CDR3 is CSAPGTGENIQYF. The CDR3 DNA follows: TGCAGTGCTCCCGGGACAGGGGAAAACATTCAGTACTTC.

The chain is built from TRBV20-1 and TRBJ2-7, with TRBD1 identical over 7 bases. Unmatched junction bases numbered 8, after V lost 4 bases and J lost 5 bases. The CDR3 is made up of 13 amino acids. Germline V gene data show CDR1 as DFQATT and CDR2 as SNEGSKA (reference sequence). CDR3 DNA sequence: TGCAGTGCTACCCCAGGGGGTCCGAACGAGCAGTACGTC. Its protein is CSATPGGPNEQYV.

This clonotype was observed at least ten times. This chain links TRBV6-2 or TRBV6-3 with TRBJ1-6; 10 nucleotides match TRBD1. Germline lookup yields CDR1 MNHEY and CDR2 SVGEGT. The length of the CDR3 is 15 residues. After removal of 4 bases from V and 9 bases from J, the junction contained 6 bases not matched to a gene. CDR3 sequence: CASSSHRDRGSPLHF. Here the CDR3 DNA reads TGTGCCAGCAGTTCGCACCGGGACAGGGGTTCACCCCTCCACTTT.

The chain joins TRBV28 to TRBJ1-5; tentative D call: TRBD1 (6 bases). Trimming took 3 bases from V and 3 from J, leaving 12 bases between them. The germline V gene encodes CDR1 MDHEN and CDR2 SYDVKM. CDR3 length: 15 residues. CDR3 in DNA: TGTGCCAGCAGTTTTATGGACAGCTCCAATCAGCCCCAGCATTTT. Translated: CASSFMDSSNQPQHF.

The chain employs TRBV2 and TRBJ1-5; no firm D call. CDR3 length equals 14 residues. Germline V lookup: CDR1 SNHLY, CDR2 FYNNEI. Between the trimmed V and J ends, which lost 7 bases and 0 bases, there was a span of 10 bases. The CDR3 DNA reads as TGTGCCAGCAATGGACTGATTAGCAATCAGCCCCAGCATTTT. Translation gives CASNGLISNQPQHF.

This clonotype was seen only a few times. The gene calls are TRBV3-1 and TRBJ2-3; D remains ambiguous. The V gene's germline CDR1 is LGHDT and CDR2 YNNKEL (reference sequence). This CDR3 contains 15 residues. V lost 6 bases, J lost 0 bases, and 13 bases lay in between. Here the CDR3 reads CASSRTWFSTDTQYF. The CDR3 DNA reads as TGTGCCAGCAGTCGTACTTGGTTTAGCACAGATACGCAGTATTTT.